The next 16 T cell receptor beta chains were all read from a single sample in a study of beta chain features in type 1 diabetes. All of the isolated RNA was reverse transcribed, so expressed TCRB transcripts were sequenced. The method was immunoSEQ multiplex PCR; TCRdb's version includes in-frame clones alone and lacks a portion of them. The sample holds about 320,000 clones, about 14% seen once. Sequenced material: central memory CD4+ T cells from blood. The origin of the receptors is a man aged 25 to 40 in good health.

The chain couples TRBV5-4 to TRBJ2-5; D is ambiguous. This CDR3 is 12 amino acids long. V shed 4 bases and J shed 2 bases, with 6 bases lying between them. Germline V gene sequence: CDR1 SGHNT, CDR2 YYREEE (reference sequence). CDR3 sequence (DNA): TGTGCCAGCAGCCGAGTTCAAGAGACCCAGTACTTC. This sequence encodes CASSRVQETQYF. Looking up the rest from reference TRBV5-4 and TRBJ2-5 gives the full variable domain: ETGVTQSPTHLIKTRGQQVTLRCSSQSGHNTVSWYQQALGQGPQFIFQYYREEENGRGNFPPRFSGLQFPNYSSELNVNALELDDSALYLCASSRVQETQYFGPGTRLLVL.

The chain combines TRBV19 with TRBJ1-2, with D possibly being TRBD1 (5 bases). The CDR3 is 11 amino acids. The V gene's germline CDR1 is LNHDA and CDR2 SQIVND (reference sequence). V lost 9 bases, J lost 2 bases, and 7 bases lay in between. The CDR3 nucleotides are TGTGCCAGCTCAGGGAACTATGGCTACACCTTC. Its translation is CASSGNYGYTF.

The chain is built from TRBV5-6 and TRBJ2-7, with a weak D call TRBD2 (6 bases). Germline lookup yields CDR1 SGHDT and CDR2 YYEEEE. Trimming shortened V by 5 bases and J by 4 bases, and 16 bases separated the two germline ends. The CDR3 sequence is 14 residues long. The CDR3 protein is CASSQTGTVYEQYF. Written as DNA, the CDR3 is TGTGCCAGCAGTCAGACCGGGACTGTATACGAGCAGTACTTC.

V gene TRBV5-1 combines with J gene TRBJ2-5; TRBD2 might be the D (6 bases). Germline CDR1 is SGHRS and CDR2 is YFSETQ. The CDR3 covers 14 residues. Trimming took 0 bases from V and 3 from J, leaving 9 bases between them. CDR3 sequence (DNA): TGCGCCAGCAGCTTGGTGTCGGGGGAAGAGACCCAGTACTTC. Amino acid sequence: CASSLVSGEETQYF.

This clone appeared a few times. Different DNA sequences within this sample yield the same CDR3. The chain couples TRBV6-5 to TRBJ1-2; D gene ambiguous. Between the trimmed V and J ends, which lost 6 bases and 1 base, there was a span of 9 bases. Germline V gene lookup returns CDR1 MNHEY and CDR2 SVGAGI. The CDR3 is made up of 13 amino acids. The CDR3 coding sequence is TGTGCCAGCAGCCCCACGGGTAACTATGGCTACACCTTC. It encodes CASSPTGNYGYTF.

This clone was counted between two and nine times. Other DNA sequences in this sample translate to the same CDR3. The rearrangement links TRBV6-5 to TRBJ2-3; D possibly uses TRBD1 or TRBD2 (5 bases each). Per germline, CDR1 MNHEY and CDR2 SVGAGI. The CDR3 is 13 amino acids. V was cut by 2 bases and J by 5 bases, with 8 bases left in between. The CDR3 loop reads CASSYNGGDTQYF. The CDR3 nucleotides are TGTGCCAGCAGTTACAATGGGGGAGATACGCAGTATTTT.

The V gene is TRBV7-2, the J gene TRBJ2-3, with 7 bases aligning to TRBD2. V dropped 6 bases and J dropped 5; count of bases not matched to a gene: 8. There are 14 residues in the CDR3. Per germline, CDR1 SGHTA and CDR2 FQGNSA. DNA of the CDR3: TGTGCCAGCAGTAGGACTAGGGCGGGAGATACGCAGTATTTT. Translation: CASSRTRAGDTQYF.

This clone was observed a few times. The chain carries TRBV5-4 and TRBJ2-3, with D maybe TRBD1 (6 bases). Trimming took off 4 bases at V and 6 bases at J, with 15 bases between the two ends. Germline assignment: CDR1 SGHNT and CDR2 YYREEE (reference sequence). CDR3 size: 14 residues. Here the CDR3 reads CASSQGLGADTQYF. The CDR3 region has the DNA TGTGCCAGCAGCCAAGGATTGGGGGCCGATACGCAGTATTTT.

The chain joins TRBV21-1 to TRBJ1-1. TRBV21-1 is noted as a pseudogene. There are 15 residues in the CDR3. The CDR3 is CASSIHGRTDPEAFF. The CDR3 DNA reads as TGTGCCAGCAGCATACACGGGAGGACTGACCCTGAAGCTTTCTTT.

This clone was counted a few times. The chain combines TRBV5-1 with TRBJ1-1; 8 bases match TRBD1. With V trimmed by 4 bases and J by 5 bases, 10 bases remained unmatched. The CDR3 has 15 residues. CDR1 SGHRS and CDR2 YFSETQ come from the germline V gene. The CDR3 DNA reads TGCGCCAGCAGCCTCTATTATCAGGGGGCTACTGAAGCTTTCTTT. This encodes CASSLYYQGATEAFF.

In this sample, this clone turned up a few times. The J gene is TRBJ2-1, the V gene TRBV7-8, with 8 bases lining up with TRBD2. From germline, CDR1 is SGHVS and CDR2 FQNEAQ. Losses at the gene ends were 4 bases for V and 10 bases for J; bases not matched to a gene: 9. The CDR3 loop spans 14 amino acids. The CDR3 DNA reads as TGTGCCAGCAGCTCACGAGCGGGGGTTGAAGAGCAGTTCTTC. It translates to CASSSRAGVEEQFF.

The V and J genes are TRBV9 and TRBJ2-2; D possibly matches TRBD1 or TRBD2 (5 bases each). Deletions cut 3 bases from V and 5 bases from J, with 14 bases between. The CDR3 consists of 15 residues. Germline V gene lookup returns CDR1 SGDLS and CDR2 YYNGEE. For the CDR3, the DNA is TGTGCCAGCAGCGCCTCTTCCGGGACGACCGGGGAGCTGTTTTTT. Translation: CASSASSGTTGELFF.

This clone turned up a few times. The V gene is TRBV6-5, the J gene TRBJ2-2; D gene ambiguous. Germline V gives CDR1 MNHEY, CDR2 SVGAGI. Trimming removed 6 bases from V and 5 bases from J, with 13 bases in between. The CDR3 spans 14 residues. The CDR3 DNA is TGTGCCAGCAGACACACTCCTGATACCGGGGAGCTGTTTTTT. This encodes CASRHTPDTGELFF.

This clone came up many times. The V gene is TRBV21-1, the J gene TRBJ2-7; no check of the table's D call, TRBD2, against the DNA was made. TRBV21-1 is a known pseudogene. The CDR3 contains 13 residues. The DNA for the CDR3 is TGTGCCACCGGACTAGCGGGTCCGTACGAGCAGTACTTC. Its translation is CATGLAGPYEQYF.

Worth noting for this clone: Other DNA sequences in the same sample also yield this CDR3. The rearrangement uses TRBV6-1 and TRBJ2-5, with D perhaps TRBD1 (5 bases). Germline loops: CDR1 MNHNS, CDR2 SASEGT. Trimming removed 5 bases at V and 1 base at J, with 8 bases between. The CDR3 has 13 residues. The CDR3 nucleotides read TGTGCCAGCAGTCCAAGGGGCCAAGAGACCCAGTACTTC. This sequence encodes CASSPRGQETQYF.

This clone was seen a handful of times. J is TRBJ1-4 and V is TRBV29-1; TRBD1 agrees at 7 bases. The CDR3 is 14 residues long. Per germline, CDR1 SQVTM and CDR2 ANQGSEA. V lost 5 bases and J lost 7; bases outside the gene matches: 10. DNA of the CDR3: TGCAGCGTTAGCGGACAGGAGGGGGGTGAAAAACTGTTTTTT. Its protein is CSVSGQEGGEKLFF.